One sample yielded the 13 T cell receptor beta chains listed below, sequenced in a study of identical twins. TCRdb analysed the 5' RACE reads with MiXCR anew, one entry per CDR3 protein. Altogether about 460,000 distinct CDR3 sequences are present, 13% to 15% being singletons, with the ten largest covering over 0.5%. These same records also appear under a second study, on yellow fever vaccine responses in identical twins.

The sample taken for sequencing was CD4+ T cells sorted from blood. These receptors all come from a woman between 18 and 30 years old in good health.

This clonotype was counted between two and nine times. This sequence joins TRBV5-1 and TRBJ2-3, with D perhaps assigned TRBD1 or TRBD2 (7 bases each). V lost 4 bases to trimming and J lost 4 bases, with 19 bases between them. The CDR3 has 16 amino acids. Germline V gene lookup returns CDR1 SGHRS and CDR2 YFSETQ. The CDR3 bases are TGCGCCAGCAGCCGGACAGGCCTAAGCGGGGCAGATACGCAGTATTTT. This translates into CASSRTGLSGADTQYF.

This clonotype was recorded at least ten times. The chain employs TRBV6-2 or TRBV6-3 and TRBJ2-1, with TRBD2 matching 10 bases. This CDR3 comprises 15 residues. CDR1 is MNHEY and CDR2 is SVGEGT in the germline V gene. The trim removed 6 bases at V and 0 bases at J, leaving 2 bases unmatched. The CDR3 DNA sequence: TGTGCCAGCAGCCGGACTAGCGGCTCCTACAATGAGCAGTTCTTC. Protein sequence: CASSRTSGSYNEQFF.

This clonotype was detected many times. The chain joins TRBV29-1 to TRBJ2-1; possibly TRBD2 for D (7 bases). The CDR3 is made up of 15 amino acids. Germline loops: CDR1 SQVTM, CDR2 ANQGSEA. V dropped 2 bases and J dropped 8 bases, with 19 bases sitting between them. CDR3 loop: CSVERKGGGVYEQFF. The CDR3 DNA reads TGCAGCGTTGAACGAAAGGGAGGGGGAGTCTATGAGCAGTTCTTC.

This rearrangement joins TRBV20-1 to TRBJ2-1; 7 positions match TRBD2. This CDR3 has 15 residues. V lost 1 base and J lost 0; bases outside the gene matches: 3. Germline CDR1 reads DFQATT; CDR2 reads SNEGSKA (reference sequence). In DNA form, the CDR3 reads TGCAGTGCTAGAGCAACTAGCGTCTCCTACAATGAGCAGTTCTTC. The encoded protein is CSARATSVSYNEQFF.

V gene TRBV13 combines with J gene TRBJ2-1, with 12 bases lining up with TRBD2. There are 16 residues in the CDR3. The germline gives CDR1 PRHDT, CDR2 FYEKMQ (reference sequence). V dropped 5 bases and J dropped 3; count of bases not matched to a gene: 5. Written as DNA, the CDR3 is TGTGCCAGCAGCCTTCGGACTAGCGGGGACTACAATGAGCAGTTCTTC. It translates to CASSLRTSGDYNEQFF.

This clonotype was counted a few times. The V and J genes are TRBV2 and TRBJ2-5; a possible D gene is TRBD2 (6 bases). Between the trimmed V and J ends, which lost 6 bases and 7 bases, there was a span of 21 bases. Per the germline V gene, CDR1 is SNHLY and CDR2 is FYNNEI. This CDR3 has 15 residues. This CDR3 reads CASRHWDSKNGTQYF. In nucleotides, the CDR3 is TGTGCCAGCAGACACTGGGACTCAAAGAACGGGACCCAGTACTTC.

This chain uses TRBV5-1 with TRBJ2-2, with D possibly matching TRBD2 (5 bases). V was cut by 4 bases and J by 6 bases, with 16 bases left in between. Germline V CDR1 and CDR2: SGHRS, YFSETQ. The CDR3 runs to 15 residues. CDR3: CASSLARGDAGELFF. CDR3 DNA sequence: TGCGCCAGCAGCCTGGCCCGGGGTGATGCCGGGGAGCTGTTTTTT. The complete variable domain, with remaining parts taken from reference TRBV5-1 and TRBJ2-2, reads KAGVTQTPRYLIKTRGQQVTLSCSPISGHRSVSWYQQTPGQGLQFLFEYFSETQRNKGNFPGRFSGRQFSNSRSEMNVSTLELGDSALYLCASSLARGDAGELFFGEGSRLTVL.

V is TRBV21-1 and J is TRBJ2-7. TRBV21-1 represents a pseudogene. The CDR3 contains 14 residues. The CDR3 DNA reads as TGTGCCAGCAGCAAAGAATACAGCTTCTACGAGCAGTACTTC. It encodes CASSKEYSFYEQYF.

This clonotype appeared a few times. The J gene is TRBJ2-1, the V gene TRBV24-1; perhaps D is TRBD1 or TRBD2 (5 bases each). CDR1 and CDR2 (germline): KGHDR, SFDVKD. V lost 8 bases and J 1 base, leaving 8 bases between the germline ends. The CDR3 totals 13 residues. This chain's CDR3 is CATTGGSYNEQFF. The CDR3 DNA reads as TGTGCCACCACTGGGGGTTCCTACAATGAGCAGTTCTTC.

V is TRBV11-1 and J is TRBJ2-1; possible D gene TRBD2, 5 bases. The CDR3 totals 17 residues. V dropped 1 base and J dropped 4 bases, with 17 bases sitting between them. Germline V gives CDR1 SGHAT, CDR2 FQDESV (reference sequence). The CDR3, as DNA: TGTGCCAGCAGCTTAGGGTCTCTGGGAGCGACTTACAATGAGCAGTTCTTC. It is translated as CASSLGSLGATYNEQFF.

V gene TRBV4-1 combines with J gene TRBJ2-2; TRBD2 matches at 11 bases. V lost 0 bases, J lost 0 bases, and 9 bases stayed unmatched. CDR1 is MGHRA, CDR2 YSYEKL, per germline. There are 20 residues in the CDR3. CDR3: CASSQDWASGRYPNTGELFF. DNA of the CDR3: TGCGCCAGCAGCCAAGACTGGGCTAGCGGGAGGTACCCGAACACCGGGGAGCTGTTTTTT.

This clonotype was seen many times. This chain links TRBV5-1 with TRBJ2-7; maybe TRBD1 (7 bases). V dropped 5 bases and J dropped 3 bases, with 15 bases sitting between them. The germline CDR1 and CDR2 sequences are SGHRS and YFSETQ. There are 14 residues in the CDR3. The CDR3 spells CASSAGQRYYEQYF. CDR3 DNA: TGCGCCAGCAGTGCGGGACAGAGATACTACGAGCAGTACTTC.

V is TRBV3-1 and J is TRBJ2-1, with TRBD2 matching over 10 bases. With 3 bases clipped from V and 4 bases from J, the junction kept 9 bases outside the gene matches. Germline assignment: CDR1 LGHDT and CDR2 YNNKEL (reference sequence). The CDR3 contains 17 residues. The CDR3 DNA reads TGTGCCAGCAGCCACTTGCTAGCGGGGGCCATTTACAATGAGCAGTTCTTC. This encodes CASSHLLAGAIYNEQFF.